Below are 5 T cell receptor beta chains sequenced from a single sample in a study of response to subunit inactivated influenza vaccine. Via MiXCR, TCRdb re-called the RT-PCR reads, giving one row per CDR3 protein. The sample has around 470,000 distinct CDR3 sequences; under 8.5% are singletons. The sample consisted of PBMCs from blood, taken less than 30 months after vaccination. All receptors come from a man between 50 and 75 years old who received an inactivated influenza vaccine.

This clonotype was counted a few times. The CDR3 coding sequence is TGCAGCGTTACGAAAGGGACAGGGACCCAAGAGACCCAGTACTTC. It specifies CSVTKGTGTQETQYF. The chain employs TRBV29-1 and TRBJ2-5, with 9 bases aligning to TRBD1. Germline V CDR1 and CDR2: SQVTM, ANQGSEA. V was pared by 5 bases and J by 1 base, with 8 bases of the junction left unmatched. The CDR3 contains 15 residues.

This clonotype appeared many times. This rearrangement joins TRBV29-1 to TRBJ2-3; a weak D match, TRBD1 (5 bases). The germline gives CDR1 SQVTM, CDR2 ANQGSEA. CDR3 length: 14 amino acids. Trimming removed 2 bases at V and 3 bases at J, with 12 bases between. CDR3 loop: CSVEQGLITDTQYF. CDR3 coding DNA: TGCAGCGTTGAACAGGGTTTAATAACAGATACGCAGTATTTT.

This rearrangement joins TRBV29-1 to TRBJ2-3; 7 nucleotides match TRBD1. The ends lost 5 bases at V and 2 bases at J; junction bases unmatched: 7. The CDR3 consists of 14 residues. Germline V CDR1 and CDR2: SQVTM, ANQGSEA. CDR3: CSVQGTALTDTQYF. The CDR3 coding sequence is TGCAGCGTTCAAGGGACAGCCCTCACAGATACGCAGTATTTT.

This clonotype was recorded at least ten times. The V and J genes are TRBV12-3 or TRBV12-4 and TRBJ1-1; a weak D match, TRBD1 (5 bases). The CDR3 is 13 residues long. V was clipped by 6 bases and J by 11 bases, with 19 bases between them. CDR3 nucleotide sequence: TGTGCCAGCAGGTCCGCCGCGGGGACGGGGGCTTTCTTT. The encoded protein is CASRSAAGTGAFF.

This clonotype came up a few times. The rearrangement uses TRBV11-2 and TRBJ2-1; 8 bases align to TRBD2. Germline trimming cut 1 base from V and 5 bases from J; bases unmatched to any gene: 7. Looked up from germline, CDR1 is SGHAT and CDR2 is FQNNGV. This CDR3 has 16 residues. The chain's CDR3 is CASSLAGGLGHNEQFF. The CDR3 nucleotides are TGTGCCAGCAGCTTAGCGGGAGGGCTCGGCCACAATGAGCAGTTCTTC. The full variable domain, its missing parts supplied by reference TRBV11-2 and TRBJ2-1, is EAGVAQSPRYKIIEKRQSVAFWCNPISGHATLYWYQQILGQGPKLLIQFQNNGVVDDSQLPKDRFSAERLKGVDSTLKIQPAKLEDSAVYLCASSLAGGLGHNEQFFGPGTRLTVL.